This TCR beta chain was found in a study of identical twins. Overall study results and limits: Fewer insertions were carried by abundant cord blood beta clonotypes, but none was seen in memory repertoires. Those out-of-frame alpha sequences shared by twins showed an excess of low generation probability.

Concerning this clonotype: Its antigen is unidentified.

From the 5' RACE reads, TCRdb called clonotypes with MiXCR, one entry per CDR3 protein. The sample consists of around 1.7 million distinct CDR3 sequences, under 35% of them appearing once. The sample consisted of cord blood. This clonotype originated in a newborn girl in good health.

CDR3 bases: TGTGCCAGCAGACAGAACCGACAGGGAAACTATGGCTACACCTTC. This codes for CASRQNRQGNYGYTF. This rearrangement joins TRBV28 to TRBJ1-2, with TRBD1 identical over 7 bases. Unmatched junction bases numbered 9, after V lost 6 bases and J lost 2 bases. Germline V gene sequence: CDR1 MDHEN, CDR2 SYDVKM. This CDR3 is built from 15 residues.